The 25 T cell receptor beta chains below all came from one sample that was sequenced in a study of PD-1 blockade in classical Hodgkin lymphoma. Sequenced by immunoSEQ multiplex PCR; TCRdb stores in-frame clones only, minus some. Counted here are 20,000 to 30,000 clones, about 80% occurring once; the ten biggest clones make up 6.2%. Regarding time point: cycle 4 day 1 (C4D1), after less than 7 weeks of nivolumab. Each patient's relapse followed autologous stem cell transplantation, and brentuximab vedotin exposure varied. The sequences come from peripheral blood mononuclear cells (PBMCs), collected before the fourth cycle of nivolumab. The receptors were gathered from a human donor with classical Hodgkin lymphoma.

The chain couples TRBV28 to TRBJ2-2; a weak D match, TRBD2 (5 bases). Germline V gene sequence: CDR1 MDHEN, CDR2 SYDVKM. This CDR3 contains 15 residues. Trimming removed 2 bases at V and 2 bases at J, with 9 bases between. The CDR3 here is CASSLGLANTGELFF. CDR3 nucleotides: TGTGCCAGCAGTTTAGGGCTAGCCAACACCGGGGAGCTGTTTTTT.

This chain connects TRBV2 to TRBJ1-2; 8 nucleotides align to TRBD1. The CDR3 has 13 amino acids. V was clipped by 2 bases and J by 13 bases; unmatched bases: 9. From germline, CDR1 is SNHLY and CDR2 FYNNEI. The CDR3 DNA follows: TGTGCCAGCAGTGAAAGGAGGACAGGGCAGGGCACCTTC. Residues: CASSERRTGQGTF.

V gene TRBV7-9 combines with J gene TRBJ1-1; D is unresolved. Per germline, CDR1 SEHNR and CDR2 FQNEAQ (reference sequence). This CDR3 has 14 amino acids. V was shortened by 3 bases and J by 8 bases, with 16 bases between the two germline ends. The CDR3 DNA is TGTGCCAGCAGCTTGGATTTGTCATCTCACGAAGCTTTCTTT. Translated, it gives CASSLDLSSHEAFF.

The chain joins TRBV19 to TRBJ2-7; TRBD1 agrees at 9 bases. The V and J ends lost 6 bases and 2 bases, in that order; junction bases with no gene match: 11. CDR3 length: 16 residues. Germline V gene data show CDR1 as LNHDA and CDR2 as SQIVND (reference sequence). CDR3 in amino acids: CASSPVTGGNAYEQYF. CDR3 nucleotides: TGTGCCAGTAGCCCAGTAACAGGGGGCAACGCCTACGAGCAGTACTTC.

The chain is built from TRBV28 and TRBJ2-5, with D tentatively TRBD1 (6 bases). The J call may be mistaken, given a closer DNA end match to TRBJ2-7. Germline assignment: CDR1 MDHEN and CDR2 SYDVKM. This CDR3 has 13 amino acids. DNA for the CDR3: TGTGCCAGCAGAAGGACAGTCTCCTACGAGCAGTACTTC. Protein product: CASRRTVSYEQYF.

The chain uses TRBV9 and TRBJ2-5, with TRBD1 matching 8 bases. Trimming removed 3 bases from V and 4 bases from J; junction bases left unmatched: 8. The CDR3 is made up of 15 amino acids. Per the germline V gene, CDR1 is SGDLS and CDR2 is YYNGEE. In DNA form, the CDR3 reads TGTGCCAGCAGCGGACTGGACAGGGACGCAGAGACCCAGTACTTC. Amino acids: CASSGLDRDAETQYF.

This clone was counted once. V is TRBV7-9 and J is TRBJ1-5; TRBD1 is a possible D gene (5 bases). Germline loops: CDR1 SEHNR, CDR2 FQNEAQ (reference sequence). V gave up 5 bases and J gave up 3 bases, with 14 bases separating them. CDR3 size: 15 residues. CDR3 loop: CASSHGTPNNQPQHF. CDR3 bases: TGTGCCAGCAGCCACGGGACCCCCAACAATCAGCCCCAGCATTTT.

This clone has just a few counts. The V gene is TRBV5-1, the J gene TRBJ2-7, with TRBD2 matching over 9 bases. Germline CDR1 SGHRS, CDR2 YFSETQ. The CDR3 covers 15 residues. Trimming removed 4 bases from V and 0 bases from J; junction bases left unmatched: 5. This chain's CDR3 is CASSPTSGSSYEQYF. The CDR3 DNA reads TGCGCCAGCAGCCCGACTAGCGGAAGCTCCTACGAGCAGTACTTC.

This chain links TRBV4-3 with TRBJ2-3; a possible D gene is TRBD2 (6 bases). The CDR3 contains 17 residues. The V gene's germline CDR1 is LGHNA and CDR2 YSLEER. V was pared by 0 bases and J by 4 bases, with 17 bases between. In DNA form, the CDR3 reads TGCGCCAGCAGCCAAGAAGAGGGCGGGGACTCGGCAGATACGCAGTATTTT. This encodes CASSQEEGGDSADTQYF.

This clone appeared once. The chain uses TRBV5-1 and TRBJ1-1, with 9 bases identical to TRBD1. The junction had 5 bases not matched to a gene; V was cut back by 4 bases and J by 4 bases. The CDR3 is 14 amino acids. Germline V lookup: CDR1 SGHRS, CDR2 YFSETQ. The CDR3 sequence is CASSTRQGGTEAFF. CDR3 DNA: TGCGCCAGCAGCACCCGACAGGGGGGCACTGAAGCTTTCTTT.

The V call is TRBV13, the J call TRBJ2-7, with no clear D. The CDR3 runs to 12 residues. With 3 bases removed from V and 4 bases from J, the gap between germline ends came to 7 bases. CDR1 and CDR2 (germline): PRHDT, FYEKMQ (reference sequence). The CDR3 DNA reads TGTGCCAGCAGCTTCGGAAATTACGAGCAGTACTTC. Its translation is CASSFGNYEQYF.

The chain carries TRBV9 and TRBJ2-1; D not certain. V was clipped by 0 bases and J by 10 bases, with 8 bases between them. Germline CDR1 is SGDLS and CDR2 is YYNGEE. The length of the CDR3 is 12 residues. This CDR3 reads CASSVEVGEQFF. DNA for the CDR3: TGTGCCAGCAGCGTAGAGGTGGGGGAGCAGTTCTTC.

The DNA for the CDR3 is TGCGCCAGCAGCCTCGGTTGGGGGGTGAACACTGAAGCTTTCTTT. This sequence encodes CASSLGWGVNTEAFF. The rearrangement joins TRBV4-3 to TRBJ1-1, with TRBD1 as a possible D gene (5 bases). The CDR3 contains 15 residues. V dropped 4 bases and J dropped 0 bases, with 12 bases sitting between them. Germline-derived CDR1 and CDR2 are LGHNA and YSLEER.

This clone rates as medium-sized. V is TRBV5-1 and J is TRBJ2-7, with D possibly TRBD2 on 5 matching bases. The germline gives CDR1 SGHRS, CDR2 YFSETQ. This CDR3 is built from 16 residues. V was pared by 4 bases and J by 2 bases, with 19 bases between. CDR3 DNA: TGCGCCAGCAGCCCCCTAACCGGGGAAATCACCTACGAGCAGTACTTC. This translates into CASSPLTGEITYEQYF.

This clone was seen more than once but under ten times. This chain joins TRBV30 and TRBJ1-1; the D is unclear. Trimming took 2 bases from V and 1 from J, leaving 8 bases between them. Germline lookup yields CDR1 GTSNPN and CDR2 SVGIG (reference sequence). The CDR3 loop spans 13 amino acids. CDR3 nucleotide sequence: TGTGCCTGGAGTCCAGTAAAGAACACTGAAGCTTTCTTT. Protein: CAWSPVKNTEAFF. Full variable domain (rest looked up from reference TRBV30 and TRBJ1-1): SQTIHQWPATLVQPVGSPLSLECTVEGTSNPNLYWYRQAAGRGLQLLFYSVGIGQISSEVPQNLSASRPQDRQFILSSKKLLLSDSGFYLCAWSPVKNTEAFFGQGTRLTVV.

The rearrangement joins TRBV6-5 to TRBJ2-1, with D uncertain. The CDR3 covers 15 residues. Germline values: CDR1 MNHEY, CDR2 SVGAGI. Trimming removed 6 bases at V and 7 bases at J, with 19 bases between. CDR3 sequence: CASRLTGGPRNEQFF. The CDR3 coding sequence is TGTGCCAGCAGATTAACGGGTGGTCCGAGGAATGAGCAGTTCTTC.

The V gene is TRBV27, the J gene TRBJ1-2, with 7 bases aligning to TRBD1. V shed 8 bases and J 8 bases; nucleotides not matched to a gene: 17. This CDR3 spans 15 amino acids. Germline loops: CDR1 MNHEY, CDR2 SMNVEV (reference sequence). The CDR3 DNA reads TGTGCCAGCCTCCCAGGGGGTCTAGCCCCAGACGGCTACACCTTC. Translating it yields CASLPGGLAPDGYTF.

This rearrangement joins TRBV9 to TRBJ2-2; no clear D. Germline V gene lookup returns CDR1 SGDLS and CDR2 YYNGEE. This CDR3 comprises 13 residues. The V end was cut by 4 bases, the J end by 3 bases, with 7 bases between. The CDR3 sequence: CASSLWDTGELFF. CDR3 in DNA: TGTGCCAGCAGCCTGTGGGACACCGGGGAGCTGTTTTTT.

V and J are TRBV5-4 and TRBJ2-2; 7 bases are shared with TRBD1. The trim removed 0 bases at V and 2 bases at J, leaving 7 bases unmatched. Germline loops: CDR1 SGHNT, CDR2 YYREEE (reference sequence). The CDR3 spans 17 residues. CDR3 loop: CASSLAKGDSNTGELFF. The CDR3 DNA is TGTGCCAGCAGCTTGGCCAAGGGGGACAGCAACACCGGGGAGCTGTTTTTT.

V gene TRBV25-1 combines with J gene TRBJ1-1, with TRBD1 matching 7 bases. CDR3 size: 14 residues. Trimming cost V 2 bases and J 2 bases; bases outside gene matches: 2. Germline assignment: CDR1 MGHDK and CDR2 SYGVNS. CDR3 sequence: CASSEGTANTEAFF. For the CDR3, the DNA is TGTGCCAGCAGTGAAGGGACAGCTAACACTGAAGCTTTCTTT.

CDR3 amino acids: CASSLSDRGAYEQYF. CDR3 nucleotide sequence: TGTGCCAGCAGTCTCTCGGACAGGGGAGCCTACGAGCAGTACTTC. The V call is TRBV27, the J call TRBJ2-7, with 9 bases that match TRBD1. V lost 5 bases to trimming and J lost 2 bases; unmatched junction nucleotides: 7. CDR1 is MNHEY, CDR2 SMNVEV, per germline (reference sequence). The CDR3 is 15 amino acids.

The J gene is TRBJ1-6, the V gene TRBV2, with a weak D call TRBD1 (5 bases). V was cut by 3 bases and J by 4 bases, with 7 bases left in between. The CDR3 loop spans 14 amino acids. CDR1 SNHLY and CDR2 FYNNEI come from the germline V gene. Here the CDR3 reads CASSDGAYNSPLHF. CDR3 bases: TGTGCCAGCAGTGACGGGGCGTATAATTCACCCCTCCACTTT. The full variable domain, rest sourced from reference TRBV2 and TRBJ1-6, is EPEVTQTPSHQVTQMGQEVILRCVPISNHLYFYWYRQILGQKVEFLVSFYNNEISEKSEIFDDQFSVERPDGSNFTLKIRSTKLEDSAMYFCASSDGAYNSPLHFGNGTRLTVT.

The V gene is TRBV7-9, the J gene TRBJ1-5; a possible D gene is TRBD1 (5 bases). The CDR3 loop spans 15 amino acids. The germline CDR1 and CDR2 sequences are SEHNR and FQNEAQ (reference sequence). Trimming took off 1 base at V and 5 bases at J, with 12 bases between the two ends. The CDR3 bases are TGTGCCAGCAGCTTAGGGGGCGGGCATGATCAGCCCCAGCATTTT. This codes for CASSLGGGHDQPQHF.

The V call is TRBV28, the J call TRBJ2-2, with a possible D match to TRBD2 (6 bases). The CDR3 totals 17 residues. Trimming pared 4 bases from V and 4 bases from J, leaving 19 bases between. Germline CDR1 MDHEN, CDR2 SYDVKM. Here the CDR3 reads CASSSLRESVITGELFF. DNA for the CDR3: TGTGCCAGCAGTTCCCTCCGGGAGTCCGTAATCACCGGGGAGCTGTTTTTT. The entire variable domain, with the rest obtained from reference TRBV28 and TRBJ2-2, is as follows: DVKVTQSSRYLVKRTGEKVFLECVQDMDHENMFWYRQDPGLGLRLIYFSYDVKMKEKGDIPEGYSVSREKKERFSLILESASTNQTSMYLCASSSLRESVITGELFFGEGSRLTVL.

The rearrangement links TRBV28 to TRBJ1-4; no clear D. This CDR3 is 14 amino acids long. The V end lost 4 bases, the J end lost 4 bases, and 10 bases lay between the germline ends. Per the germline V gene, CDR1 is MDHEN and CDR2 is SYDVKM. This CDR3 reads CASSSGNLNEKLFF. CDR3 sequence (DNA): TGTGCCAGCAGTTCTGGGAACCTTAATGAAAAACTGTTTTTT.